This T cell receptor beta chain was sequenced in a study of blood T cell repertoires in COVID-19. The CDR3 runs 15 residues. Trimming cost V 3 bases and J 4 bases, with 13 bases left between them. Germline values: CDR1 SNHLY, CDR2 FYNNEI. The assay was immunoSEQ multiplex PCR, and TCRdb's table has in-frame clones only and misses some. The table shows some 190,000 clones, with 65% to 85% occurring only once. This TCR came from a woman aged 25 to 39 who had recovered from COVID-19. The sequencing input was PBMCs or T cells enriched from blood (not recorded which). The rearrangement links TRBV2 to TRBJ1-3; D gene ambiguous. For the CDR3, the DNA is TGTGCCAGCAGTGACTACCCTCTAACCGGAAACACCATATATTTT. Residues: CASSDYPLTGNTIYF.